The subject of this entry is one TCR beta chain. The data were obtained in a study of T cell responses to AZD1222 COVID-19 vaccine. The CDR3 runs 15 residues. Germline loops: CDR1 SGHNT, CDR2 YYREEE (reference sequence). V trimming: 4 bases; J trimming: 0 bases; junction bases outside the gene matches: 7. Libraries were prepared by immunoSEQ multiplex PCR; TCRdb keeps only in-frame clonotypes and omits some of them. The sample lists roughly 98,000 clones, approximately 91% occurring once. The specimen was peripheral blood, collected 28 days after the second AZD1222 dose. The TCR was taken from an adult who received the AZD1222 COVID-19 vaccine. The genes are TRBV5-4 and TRBJ2-7; 7 nucleotides align to TRBD2. The CDR3 here is CASSPGLGYSYEQYF. For the CDR3, the DNA is TGTGCCAGCAGCCCAGGACTAGGGTACTCCTACGAGCAGTACTTC.